This T cell receptor (beta chain) is from a study of shared clonotypes between healthy human individuals. In the study overall: The plates for each donor numbered three CD4 naive, three CD4 memory, two CD8 naive and one CD8 memory.

The ends lost 6 bases at V and 0 bases at J; junction bases unmatched: 14. This CDR3 region has 18 residues. Looked up from germline, CDR1 is MDHEN and CDR2 is SYDVKM. In regard to this clone: Its antigen is unidentified.

TCRdb's table, derived via immunoSEQ multiplex PCR, lists solely in-frame clones and lacks some. Seen here are 2.3 million or so clones, 85% to 95% observed once, and the top ten hold 0.39%. Study results and limitations: Unshared clonotypes carried lower generation probabilities than those common to all four donors.

Source material: naive CD4+ T cells from PBMCs. The subset here: CD45RA+ positively selected. The source of this sequence is a man aged 18 to 29 in good health. Some clones in this sample may be carry-over from other donors' samples. This chain links TRBV28 with TRBJ1-3; 7 bases map to TRBD1. The CDR3 DNA sequence: TGTGCCAGCAGGCAACTTCCGGGACAGTGGCTCTCTGGAAACACCATATATTTT. Translation gives CASRQLPGQWLSGNTIYF. Based on the CDR3 plus reference TRBV28 and TRBJ1-3, the full variable domain is DVKVTQSSRYLVKRTGEKVFLECVQDMDHENMFWYRQDPGLGLRLIYFSYDVKMKEKGDIPEGYSVSREKKERFSLILESASTNQTSMYLCASRQLPGQWLSGNTIYFGEGSWLTVV.